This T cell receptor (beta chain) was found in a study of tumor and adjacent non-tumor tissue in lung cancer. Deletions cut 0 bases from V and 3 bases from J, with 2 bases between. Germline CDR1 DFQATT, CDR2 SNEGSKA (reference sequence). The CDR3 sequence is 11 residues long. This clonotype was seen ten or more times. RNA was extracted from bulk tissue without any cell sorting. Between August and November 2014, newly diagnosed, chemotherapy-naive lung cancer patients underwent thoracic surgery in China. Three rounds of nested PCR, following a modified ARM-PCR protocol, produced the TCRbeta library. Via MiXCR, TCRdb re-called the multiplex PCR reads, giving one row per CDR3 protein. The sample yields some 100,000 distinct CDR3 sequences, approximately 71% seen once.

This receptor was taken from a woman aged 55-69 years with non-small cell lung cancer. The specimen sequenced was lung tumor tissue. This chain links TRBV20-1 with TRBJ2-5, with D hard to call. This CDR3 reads CSARDEETQYF. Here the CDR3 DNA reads TGCAGTGCTAGAGATGAAGAGACCCAGTACTTC.